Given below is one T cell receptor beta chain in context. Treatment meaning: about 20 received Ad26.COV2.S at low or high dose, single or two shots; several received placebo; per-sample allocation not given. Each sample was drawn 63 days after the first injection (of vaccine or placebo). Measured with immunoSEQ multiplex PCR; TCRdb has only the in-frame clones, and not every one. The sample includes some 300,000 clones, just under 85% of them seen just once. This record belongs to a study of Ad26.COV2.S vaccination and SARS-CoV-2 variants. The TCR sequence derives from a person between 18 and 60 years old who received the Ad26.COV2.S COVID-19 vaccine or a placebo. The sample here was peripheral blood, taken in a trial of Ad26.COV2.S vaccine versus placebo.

CDR3 protein: CASSTRGGVGTEAFF. DNA for the CDR3: TGCGCCAGCAGCACCAGGGGTGGGGTAGGGACTGAAGCTTTCTTT. This sequence joins TRBV5-1 and TRBJ1-1; D perhaps matches TRBD1 (6 bases). The CDR3 runs to 15 residues. Germline CDR1 and CDR2: SGHRS and YFSETQ. V was cut by 4 bases and J by 5 bases, with 18 bases left in between. The variable domain in full, with the rest retrieved from reference TRBV5-1 and TRBJ1-1, is KAGVTQTPRYLIKTRGQQVTLSCSPISGHRSVSWYQQTPGQGLQFLFEYFSETQRNKGNFPGRFSGRQFSNSRSEMNVSTLELGDSALYLCASSTRGGVGTEAFFGQGTRLTVV.